A selection of T cell receptor beta chains follows, all from one sample in a study of regulatory T cells in long-lasting Graves disease. In TCRdb, the multiplex PCR reads were re-called with MiXCR into one record per CDR3 protein. The table has some 250,000 distinct CDR3 sequences, around 17% seen once; the top ten hold more than 20%. The source was peripheral blood mononuclear cells (PBMCs), collected at new diagnosis, from a patient treated with antithyroid drugs. The source is a female donor with Graves disease. Both conserved end residues are part of each CDR3. The D gene is left open where the match is weak. The size entry is marked missing in some rows and otherwise reads once, few, many or a size class.

d_gene	abundance	j_gene	len	v_gene	CDR3aa	CDR3nt
NA	many	TRBJ2-3	13	TRBV3-1	CASSQEGGAPPHF	TGTGCCAGCAGCCAAGAAGGGGGAGCGCCACCCCATTTT
NA	NA	TRBJ2-7	14	TRBV20-1	CSASWSTAAYEQYF	TGCAGTGCTAGTTGGTCGACAGCCGCCTACGAGCAGTACTTC
TRBD2	NA	TRBJ2-7	14	TRBV28	CASSLSSGFYEQYF	TGTGCCAGCAGTTTATCTAGCGGATTCTACGAGCAGTACTTC
NA	NA	TRBJ1-1	14	TRBV28	CASSLWDRDREAFF	TGTGCCAGCAGTTTATGGGACAGAGACCGGGAAGCTTTCTTT
TRBD2	many	TRBJ2-1	16	TRBV20-1	CSARGVETSGIYEQFF	TGCAGTGCTAGAGGCGTTGAGACTAGCGGGATATATGAGCAGTTCTTC
TRBD1	NA	TRBJ2-1	15	TRBV7-3	CASSSAGQGGNEQFF	TGTGCCAGCAGCTCCGCCGGACAGGGGGGCAATGAGCAGTTCTTC
TRBD1	many	TRBJ1-2	15	TRBV27	CASRATGQGAYGYTF	TGTGCCAGCAGGGCAACGGGACAGGGGGCCTATGGCTACACCTTC
NA	NA	TRBJ2-7	15	TRBV11-2	CASSLERAGSYEQYF	TGTGCCAGCAGCTTGGAACGGGCAGGCTCCTACGAGCAGTACTTC
TRBD1	NA	TRBJ2-3	16	TRBV27	CASSFLQGSPTDTQYF	TGTGCCAGCAGCTTTTTACAGGGGTCCCCCACAGATACGCAGTATTTT
NA	NA	TRBJ1-4	14	TRBV5-1	CASSTGGTNEKLFF	TGCGCCAGTAGTACGGGTGGAACTAATGAAAAACTGTTTTTT
TRBD2	few	TRBJ2-7	16	TRBV4-1	CASSQDVGGVRDEQYF	TGCGCCAGCAGCCAAGATGTCGGGGGGGTGAGGGACGAGCAGTACTTC
NA	many	TRBJ2-1	12	TRBV11-3	CASREAGDEQFF	TGTGCCAGCAGGGAAGCGGGCGACGAGCAGTTCTTC
NA	many	TRBJ1-3	15	TRBV5-1	CASSLEGTPGNTIYF	TGCGCCAGCAGCTTGGAGGGGACACCCGGAAACACCATATATTTT
NA	NA	TRBJ2-7	15	TRBV5-1	CASSLRHGGSYEQYF	TGCGCCAGCAGCTTGCGACACGGCGGATCCTACGAGCAGTACTTC
TRBD1	few	TRBJ2-2	17	TRBV4-3	CASSQLTLDRDTGELFF	TGCGCCAGCAGCCAATTAACCTTGGACAGGGACACCGGGGAGCTGTTTTTT
TRBD1	NA	TRBJ1-2	13	TRBV4-2	CATQQTGEYGYTF	TGTGCCACCCAACAGACAGGGGAATATGGCTACACCTTC
NA	NA	TRBJ2-1	14	TRBV7-2	CASSSVRGGNEQFF	TGTGCCAGCAGCTCGGTCCGTGGGGGGAATGAGCAGTTCTTC
NA	few	TRBJ2-3	13	TRBV7-9	CASSTVGTDTQYF	TGTGCCAGCAGCACAGTCGGGACAGATACGCAGTATTTT
NA	many	TRBJ2-1	12	TRBV7-9	CASSLVGDEQFF	TGTGCCAGCAGCTTAGTCGGCGATGAGCAGTTCTTC
NA	many	TRBJ1-3	13	TRBV2	CASSDGSGNTIYF	TGTGCCAGCAGTGACGGGTCTGGAAACACCATATATTTT
NA	many	TRBJ2-5	15	TRBV4-1	CASSEGPPQLETQYF	TGCGCCAGCAGTGAAGGGCCTCCGCAGTTAGAGACCCAGTACTTC
TRBD1	many	TRBJ2-7	15	TRBV11-2	CASNLLGTGGYEQYF	TGTGCCAGCAACCTACTAGGGACAGGGGGATACGAGCAGTACTTC
NA	many	TRBJ1-1	14	TRBV5-1	CASSRGADNTEAFF	TGCGCCAGCAGCCGGGGGGCGGACAACACTGAAGCTTTCTTT
TRBD2	NA	TRBJ2-1	15	TRBV7-9	CASSPGLAGINEQFF	TGTGCCAGCAGCCCGGGACTAGCGGGTATTAATGAGCAGTTCTTC
NA	many	TRBJ2-6	17	TRBV6-4	CASSGGPSPSGANVLTF	TGTGCCAGCAGTGGGGGCCCATCCCCCTCTGGGGCCAACGTCCTGACTTTC
NA	few	TRBJ1-5	15	TRBV6-4	CASSDEGGSGQPQHF	TGTGCCAGCAGTGATGAAGGAGGGTCGGGGCAGCCCCAGCATTTT
TRBD1	many	TRBJ2-7	15	TRBV7-8	CASSQRQGASYEQYF	TGTGCCAGCAGCCAAAGGCAGGGGGCGTCCTACGAGCAGTACTTC
NA	many	TRBJ2-1	14	TRBV11-3	CASSLDQGGNEQFF	TGTGCCAGCAGCTTAGATCAAGGCGGGAATGAGCAGTTCTTC
NA	many	TRBJ2-1	14	TRBV12-3/TRBV12-4	CASSKNRGKNEQFF	TGTGCCAGCAGTAAAAACCGGGGTAAGAATGAGCAGTTCTTC
TRBD2	few	TRBJ2-1	18	TRBV11-2	CASSPTSGRKSSYNEQFF	TGTGCCAGCAGCCCGACTAGCGGGAGGAAGAGCTCCTACAATGAGCAGTTCTTC
NA	many	TRBJ1-1	14	TRBV29-1	CSVEDEGRDDEAFF	TGCAGCGTTGAAGATGAAGGCAGGGATGATGAAGCTTTCTTT
NA	many	TRBJ2-1	12	TRBV9	CASSEAFNEQFF	TGTGCCAGCAGCGAAGCTTTCAATGAGCAGTTCTTC
NA	NA	TRBJ1-3	15	TRBV3-1	CASSQAGGGGNTIYF	TGTGCCAGCAGCCAAGCAGGTGGCGGTGGAAACACCATATATTTT
NA	many	TRBJ2-2	15	TRBV9	CASSKPSKNTGELFF	TGTGCCAGCAGCAAGCCCTCCAAGAACACCGGGGAGCTGTTTTTT
TRBD2	many	TRBJ2-4	15	TRBV30	CAWSTLAGVFDIQYF	TGTGCCTGGAGTACCCTAGCGGGAGTTTTTGACATTCAGTACTTC
NA	many	TRBJ2-3	13	TRBV7-8	CASTTGREDTQYF	TGTGCCAGCACCACAGGGAGGGAAGATACGCAGTATTTT
NA	few	TRBJ1-1	15	TRBV19	CASSRTGSLNTEAFF	TGTGCCAGTAGCCGTACAGGGTCCTTGAACACTGAAGCTTTCTTT
TRBD2	many	TRBJ2-3	15	TRBV11-2	CANSLVGRGTDTQYF	TGTGCCAACAGCTTAGTGGGGAGGGGCACAGATACGCAGTATTTT
TRBD1	once	TRBJ2-7	13	TRBV27	CASLSTGSYEQYF	TGTGCCAGCCTTTCGACAGGGTCCTACGAGCAGTACTTC
NA	NA	TRBJ2-3	13	TRBV14	CASSQLGTDTQYF	TGTGCCAGCAGCCAACTCGGCACAGATACGCAGTATTTT
NA	many	TRBJ1-1	14	TRBV7-2	CASSRKGRDTEAFF	TGTGCCAGCAGCCGTAAGGGGAGGGACACTGAAGCTTTCTTT
NA	many	TRBJ2-5	14	TRBV4-2	CASSQDTVQETQYF	TGTGCCAGCAGCCAAGATACAGTCCAAGAGACCCAGTACTTC
TRBD1	many	TRBJ1-1	14	TRBV6-1	CASSKGQQNTEAFF	TGTGCCAGCTCCAAGGGACAGCAGAACACTGAAGCTTTCTTT
TRBD1	many	TRBJ2-1	15	TRBV9	CASSEQGAEYNEQFF	TGTGCCAGCAGCGAACAGGGGGCGGAATACAATGAGCAGTTCTTC
TRBD1	few	TRBJ1-2	18	TRBV25-1	CASSGWGQGPESNYGYTF	TGTGCCAGCAGTGGGTGGGGACAGGGCCCGGAATCTAACTATGGCTACACCTTC
NA	few	TRBJ2-2	15	TRBV10-3	CAISDRGIGTGELFF	TGTGCCATCAGTGATCGGGGAATCGGCACCGGGGAGCTGTTTTTT
TRBD2	NA	TRBJ2-1	16	TRBV12-3/TRBV12-4	CASSLIGTSGYNEQFF	TGTGCCAGCAGCTTGATCGGGACTAGCGGGTACAATGAGCAGTTCTTC
TRBD2	NA	TRBJ2-5	14	TRBV20-1	CSASELAGDETQYF	TGCAGTGCTAGTGAGCTAGCGGGAGATGAGACCCAGTACTTC
TRBD1	many	TRBJ2-3	14	TRBV2	CASHPGQVTDTQYF	TGTGCCAGCCACCCGGGACAGGTCACAGATACGCAGTATTTT
NA	many	TRBJ2-7	16	TRBV19	CASSPLREQGAYEQYF	TGTGCCAGTAGCCCTCTCCGGGAGCAAGGGGCCTACGAGCAGTACTTC
TRBD1	many	TRBJ2-3	13	TRBV20-1	CSASPGGIDTQYF	TGCAGTGCCTCCCCAGGGGGCATAGATACGCAGTATTTT
NA	NA	TRBJ1-1	17	TRBV4-1	CASSRWTELRANTEAFF	TGCGCCAGCAGCCGATGGACCGAGCTCAGGGCCAACACTGAAGCTTTCTTT
NA	many	TRBJ2-2	16	TRBV18	CASSPRARANTGELFF	TGTGCCAGCTCACCGAGAGCGCGGGCGAACACCGGGGAGCTGTTTTTT
NA	few	TRBJ2-7	15	TRBV19	CASSIGGRTSYEQYF	TGTGCCAGTAGTATAGGAGGACGGACCTCCTACGAGCAGTACTTC
NA	many	TRBJ2-5	14	TRBV12-3/TRBV12-4	CASSLETTGETQYF	TGTGCCAGCAGTTTAGAGACGACGGGAGAGACCCAGTACTTC
NA	many	TRBJ2-7	13	TRBV2	CASSLIPSYEQYF	TGTGCCAGCAGCCTTATCCCCTCCTACGAGCAGTACTTC
TRBD1	many	TRBJ2-3	14	TRBV18	CASSPYQGADTQYF	TGTGCCAGCTCACCCTACCAGGGGGCAGATACGCAGTATTTT
NA	many	TRBJ1-2	13	TRBV19	CASSMRAVYGYTF	TGTGCCAGTAGTATGAGGGCAGTCTATGGCTACACCTTC
NA	few	TRBJ2-5	14	TRBV18	CASSPKGGRKTQYF	TGTGCCAGCTCACCGAAGGGGGGGCGGAAGACCCAGTACTTC
NA	many	TRBJ2-7	12	TRBV18	CASSPRGYEQYF	TGTGCCAGCTCACCCAGGGGCTACGAGCAGTACTTC